This entry concerns a single T cell receptor beta chain. This record belongs to a study of cytomegalovirus exposure and HLA in healthy donors. This CDR3 contains 16 residues. Germline lookup yields CDR1 ENHRY and CDR2 SYGVKD. V lost 6 bases and J lost 1, with 17 bases in between. 13 Jbeta primers and 60 Vbeta primers were used for the PCR. Sequencing was performed with immunoSEQ multiplex PCR; in TCRdb, only in-frame clones are kept and a portion is missing. The repertoire holds approximately 250,000 clones, with roughly 84% as singletons. The sequence was obtained from a girl aged 2 to 9 in good health and CMV-seronegative. V gene TRBV10-3 combines with J gene TRBJ2-3; D possibly corresponds to TRBD1 (6 bases). Sequencing input: PBMCs. Written as DNA, the CDR3 is TGTGCCATCAGCTTGACAGGCCCTGGTGGCACAGATACGCAGTATTTT. Translated: CAISLTGPGGTDTQYF.